The source of this TCR beta chain is a study of a mutant IDH1 vaccine in newly diagnosed glioma. Across the study: Vaccination was launched 4-6 weeks after radiotherapy alone, or with temozolomide cycles. Earlier therapy was either radiotherapy, temozolomide, or both, and most got both.

Details on this clone: As yet, its antigen is unknown.

Regarding time point: week 5, during vaccination. Vaccination used 300 ug of mutant IDH1 20-mer peptide per dose, with topical imiquimod. V was pared by 0 bases and J by 9 bases, with 9 bases between. The germline gives CDR1 MNHNY, CDR2 SVGAGI (reference sequence). CDR3 size: 14 residues. The data were produced by immunoSEQ multiplex PCR, yet TCRdb's version contains in-frame clones alone and is incomplete. The top ten hold 5.5% of the sample, which has 30,000 to 45,000 clones, around 78% seen once. The V gene is TRBV6-6, the J gene TRBJ1-6; D unresolved. The sequence came from a man aged 35 to 55 with glioma. Sequences were derived from PBMCs, sampled from a glioma patient whose treatment included an IDH1 peptide vaccine. The CDR3 protein is CASSYSHDLSPLHF. The DNA for the CDR3 is TGTGCCAGCAGTTACTCTCACGACCTTTCACCCCTCCACTTT.